Listed below are T cell receptor beta chains from one sample, sequenced in a study of CD8 T cells in ankylosing spondylitis. TCRdb itself ran the 5' RACE reads through MiXCR, one entry per CDR3 protein. Among 200,000 to 250,000 distinct CDR3 sequences listed, about 11% were seen once. The sequenced sample was blood, either unsorted or a sorted T cell fraction (not recorded which). These receptors were collected from a male donor with ankylosing spondylitis or in good health (not recorded which). Both conserved end residues are part of each CDR3. Each record gives: clone size, J gene, V gene, D gene, CDR3 protein, CDR3 DNA. A D gene is named only where the DNA matches it firmly. A clone size is listed for some rows: how often the clone was seen (once, few, many), or a class if it is expanded.

size: many
J: TRBJ2-5
V: TRBV12-3/TRBV12-4
D: -
CDR3: CASKGTSAQYF
DNA: TGTGCCAGCAAGGGCACTTCTGCCCAGTACTTC

size: many
J: TRBJ2-2
V: TRBV5-1
D: -
CDR3: CASRRDAFPTGELFF
DNA: TGCGCCAGCAGACGGGACGCCTTCCCCACCGGGGAGCTGTTTTTT

size: few
J: TRBJ2-7
V: TRBV12-3/TRBV12-4
D: -
CDR3: CASSLSGTVYEQYF
DNA: TGTGCCAGCAGTTTAAGCGGGACAGTCTACGAGCAGTACTTC

size: many
J: TRBJ2-7
V: TRBV29-1
D: -
CDR3: CSVGGQSSEQYF
DNA: TGCAGCGTTGGAGGACAAAGTTCCGAGCAGTACTTC

size: many
J: TRBJ1-3
V: TRBV12-3/TRBV12-4
D: -
CDR3: CASSLALDHSGNTIYF
DNA: TGTGCCAGCAGTTTAGCGCTCGACCACTCTGGAAACACCATATATTTT

size: many
J: TRBJ2-1
V: TRBV27
D: TRBD2
CDR3: CASRAGTSGYNEQFF
DNA: TGTGCCAGCCGCGCTGGGACTAGCGGGTACAATGAGCAGTTCTTC

size: many
J: TRBJ1-1
V: TRBV12-3/TRBV12-4
D: -
CDR3: CASSFSGAKKVFF
DNA: TGTGCCAGCAGTTTTTCGGGGGCGAAGAAGGTTTTCTTT

size: many
J: TRBJ2-2
V: TRBV29-1
D: -
CDR3: CSVTRRQGGGELFF
DNA: TGCAGCGTTACGAGAAGGCAGGGAGGCGGGGAGCTGTTTTTT

size: many
J: TRBJ2-2
V: TRBV20-1
D: -
CDR3: CSARERDKGTGELFF
DNA: TGCAGTGCTAGAGAAAGGGATAAGGGCACCGGGGAGCTGTTTTTT

size: few
J: TRBJ1-5
V: TRBV6-5
D: -
CDR3: CASKTQNQPQHF
DNA: TGTGCCAGCAAGACACAGAATCAGCCCCAGCATTTT

size: many
J: TRBJ2-1
V: TRBV20-1
D: -
CDR3: CSARDRVGASTEQFF
DNA: TGCAGTGCTAGAGATCGGGTGGGGGCCTCTACTGAGCAGTTCTTC

size: many
J: TRBJ1-6
V: TRBV12-3/TRBV12-4
D: -
CDR3: CASSSQRSGESPLHF
DNA: TGTGCCAGCAGTTCCCAACGATCAGGGGAATCACCCCTCCACTTT

size: many
J: TRBJ2-3
V: TRBV20-1
D: -
CDR3: CSARDPRGGTDTQYF
DNA: TGCAGTGCTAGAGATCCGCGCGGGGGCACAGATACGCAGTATTTT

size: many
J: TRBJ2-1
V: TRBV11-3
D: TRBD2
CDR3: CASSLGTSGGDRFF
DNA: TGTGCCAGCAGCTTAGGGACTAGCGGGGGAGATAGGTTCTTC

size: few
J: TRBJ2-1
V: TRBV3-1
D: -
CDR3: CASRGDRDNEQFF
DNA: TGTGCCAGCAGGGGGGACCGCGACAATGAGCAGTTCTTC

size: -
J: TRBJ2-1
V: TRBV11-1
D: TRBD2
CDR3: CASSLGVSSGGSNEQFF
DNA: TGTGCCAGCAGCTTAGGGGTTTCGAGCGGGGGGAGCAATGAGCAGTTCTTC

size: few
J: TRBJ2-1
V: TRBV11-2
D: TRBD2
CDR3: CASSLDTGRLAGGWDEQFF
DNA: TGTGCCAGCAGCTTAGACACCGGACGACTAGCGGGGGGCTGGGATGAGCAGTTCTTC

size: many
J: TRBJ2-3
V: TRBV5-1
D: TRBD2
CDR3: CASSLSGVNTDTQYF
DNA: TGCGCCAGCAGCTTGAGCGGGGTAAACACAGATACGCAGTATTTT

size: many
J: TRBJ1-6
V: TRBV20-1
D: TRBD1
CDR3: CSARNPGQGNSPLHF
DNA: TGCAGTGCTAGAAACCCGGGACAGGGTAATTCACCCCTCCACTTT

size: many
J: TRBJ2-3
V: TRBV29-1
D: -
CDR3: CSVEDRRDTDTQYF
DNA: TGCAGCGTTGAAGATCGGCGAGACACAGATACGCAGTATTTT

size: -
J: TRBJ2-3
V: TRBV18
D: TRBD1
CDR3: CASSPGTGIDTQYF
DNA: TGTGCCAGCTCACCAGGGACAGGGATAGATACGCAGTATTTT

size: many
J: TRBJ2-6
V: TRBV20-1
D: TRBD1
CDR3: CSASNRDRFTSGANVLTF
DNA: TGCAGTGCTAGTAACCGGGACAGGTTTACATCTGGGGCCAACGTCCTGACTTTC

size: many
J: TRBJ2-3
V: TRBV11-2
D: TRBD2
CDR3: CASSLGAGMDTQYF
DNA: TGTGCCAGCAGCTTAGGAGCGGGGATGGATACGCAGTATTTT

size: few
J: TRBJ2-6
V: TRBV10-3
D: -
CDR3: CAISEGVSGANVLTF
DNA: TGTGCCATCAGTGAGGGGGTCTCTGGGGCCAACGTCCTGACTTTC

size: -
J: TRBJ2-3
V: TRBV28
D: TRBD2
CDR3: CASSLGYRSGGALIDTDTQYF
DNA: TGTGCCAGCAGTTTGGGCTATAGGAGCGGGGGGGCCCTAATAGACACAGATACGCAGTATTTT

size: few
J: TRBJ1-6
V: TRBV3-1
D: -
CDR3: CASSQAEGNSPLHF
DNA: TGTGCCAGCAGCCAAGCGGAGGGGAATTCACCCCTCCACTTT

size: -
J: TRBJ2-1
V: TRBV12-3/TRBV12-4
D: TRBD2
CDR3: CASSFQRGGYNEQFF
DNA: TGTGCCAGCAGTTTCCAACGGGGGGGATACAATGAGCAGTTCTTC

size: many
J: TRBJ1-5
V: TRBV7-9
D: -
CDR3: CASSVDGISPQHF
DNA: TGTGCCAGCAGCGTAGATGGAATCAGCCCCCAGCATTTT

size: -
J: TRBJ1-6
V: TRBV20-1
D: -
CDR3: CSAREAGADNSPLHF
DNA: TGCAGTGCTAGAGAGGCGGGAGCGGATAATTCACCCCTCCACTTT

size: many
J: TRBJ2-7
V: TRBV3-1
D: TRBD2
CDR3: CASSETSGAYEQYF
DNA: TGTGCCAGCAGTGAGACTAGCGGGGCCTACGAGCAGTACTTC

size: -
J: TRBJ2-5
V: TRBV14
D: -
CDR3: CASSQAMVLIQETQYF
DNA: TGTGCCAGCAGCCAAGCAATGGTACTGATCCAAGAGACCCAGTACTTC

size: many
J: TRBJ2-6
V: TRBV7-2
D: TRBD1
CDR3: CASSSNGQGYGANVLTF
DNA: TGTGCCAGCAGCTCAAATGGACAGGGGTATGGGGCCAACGTCCTGACTTTC

size: many
J: TRBJ1-2
V: TRBV12-3/TRBV12-4
D: TRBD1
CDR3: CASSLVLQGAGYGYTF
DNA: TGTGCCAGCAGTTTAGTACTACAGGGGGCAGGCTATGGCTACACCTTC

size: few
J: TRBJ2-7
V: TRBV28
D: -
CDR3: CASSLQATLSYEQYF
DNA: TGTGCCAGCAGTCTACAGGCCACTCTTTCCTACGAGCAGTACTTC

size: many
J: TRBJ2-5
V: TRBV20-1
D: -
CDR3: CSARDPLDSSRETQYF
DNA: TGCAGTGCTAGAGACCCTTTGGACAGCTCCAGGGAGACCCAGTACTTC

size: many
J: TRBJ2-5
V: TRBV5-1
D: TRBD1
CDR3: CASSIGTGRETQYF
DNA: TGCGCCAGCAGCATTGGGACAGGGAGGGAGACCCAGTACTTC

size: many
J: TRBJ2-7
V: TRBV28
D: TRBD2
CDR3: CASSLKGLAGYYEQYF
DNA: TGTGCCAGCAGTTTAAAGGGACTAGCGGGATACTACGAGCAGTACTTC